These T cell receptor beta chains were read from a single sample in a study of CD8 T cells in ankylosing spondylitis. TCRdb re-derived calls from the 5' RACE reads in MiXCR, one entry per CDR3 protein. This sample has 300,000 to 400,000 distinct CDR3 sequences, with 20% found just once. Sequenced: blood, either unsorted or a sorted T cell fraction (not recorded which). Every receptor here comes from a male donor with ankylosing spondylitis or in good health (not recorded which). CDR3s include the opening cysteine and the closing phenylalanine or tryptophan. D genes are given only for firm matches.

CDR3aa | j_gene | v_gene | d_gene
CASSHSLAADTQYF | TRBJ2-3 | TRBV6-5 | .
CASTAWPGRGNTIYF | TRBJ1-3 | TRBV16 | .
CSARDLWTSGLETQYF | TRBJ2-5 | TRBV20-1 | TRBD2
CATSGGGLSFDSTDTQYF | TRBJ2-3 | TRBV24-1 | TRBD2
CASSEGGSQETQYF | TRBJ2-5 | TRBV25-1 | .
CASSQMDSRGNEQFF | TRBJ2-1 | TRBV18 | .
CASSLVGRVNYNEQFF | TRBJ2-1 | TRBV7-9 | .
CASSLYRGGGGSDTQYF | TRBJ2-3 | TRBV6-5 | TRBD2
CASSQTLLGGIGSYEQYF | TRBJ2-7 | TRBV4-2 | .
CASSRGAHEQYF | TRBJ2-7 | TRBV7-9 | .
CASSEAGGPNTEAFF | TRBJ1-1 | TRBV2 | .
CASSHTSTGELFF | TRBJ2-2 | TRBV7-6 | .
CASSYTSGGGASYNEQFF | TRBJ2-1 | TRBV11-2 | TRBD2
CASSLGDSGAFF | TRBJ1-1 | TRBV7-9 | .
CASSQLGQWELFF | TRBJ2-2 | TRBV14 | TRBD1
CASSAAVAVLQETQYF | TRBJ2-5 | TRBV2 | .
CASLWSGYIEDTQYF | TRBJ2-3 | TRBV5-6 | .
CSAAPGTGAVEQYF | TRBJ2-7 | TRBV20-1 | TRBD1
CAISESDKGGYEQYF | TRBJ2-7 | TRBV10-3 | .
CSARVSGAFF | TRBJ1-1 | TRBV20-1 | .
CASSQEQGPYEQYF | TRBJ2-7 | TRBV4-1 | .
CASSKWTGWVYEQYF | TRBJ2-7 | TRBV6-1 | TRBD1
CAETRGGSSSYNEQFF | TRBJ2-1 | TRBV6-4 | .
CASSPGPLWSEQFF | TRBJ2-1 | TRBV7-9 | .
CSVAVGDRGSYNEQFF | TRBJ2-1 | TRBV29-1 | TRBD1
CATSDRHMKLFF | TRBJ1-4 | TRBV24-1 | .
CASSHGTEAFF | TRBJ1-1 | TRBV11-2 | .
CSVLEKLGQGNTGELFF | TRBJ2-2 | TRBV29-1 | TRBD1
CAWSVLSGEGQDTQYF | TRBJ2-3 | TRBV30 | TRBD2
CASSYWGQANTGELFF | TRBJ2-2 | TRBV6-5 | TRBD1
CASSLTGQNSYEQYF | TRBJ2-7 | TRBV18 | .